One and the same sample provided the 8 T cell receptor beta chains below, sequenced in a study of T cell changes during pregnancy in multiple sclerosis. The protocol was immunoSEQ multiplex PCR, while the TCRdb copy is restricted to in-frame clones and leaves out a portion. Of tens of thousands of clones in the sample, 88% were seen once. The sample was CD8+ T cells from peripheral blood mononuclear cells, taken after pregnancy. Receptors originate from a female donor in good health, enrolled as a control in a pregnancy study.

This sequence joins TRBV28 and TRBJ1-6, with D hard to call. The CDR3 contains 12 residues. Trimming stripped 7 bases from V and 12 bases from J, with 13 bases between. Germline V gives CDR1 MDHEN, CDR2 SYDVKM. The CDR3 nucleotides are TGTGCCAGCACCCCAGGCGCAGGACCCCTCCACTTT. Amino acids: CASTPGAGPLHF.

This chain connects TRBV7-9 to TRBJ2-3; TRBD2 matches 8 bases. Germline CDR1 reads SEHNR; CDR2 reads FQNEAQ (reference sequence). Unmatched junction bases numbered 14, after V lost 6 bases and J lost 3 bases. The CDR3 has 17 residues. The CDR3 DNA reads TGTGCCAGCAGACCCTTCGGGGGGGGGACGGGGACAGATACGCAGTATTTT. This encodes CASRPFGGGTGTDTQYF. The full variable domain, in which reference TRBV7-9 and TRBJ2-3 provide the parts outside the CDR3, is DTGVSQNPRHKITKRGQNVTFRCDPISEHNRLYWYRQTLGQGPEFLTYFQNEAQLEKSRLLSDRFSAERPKGSFSTLEIQRTEQGDSAMYLCASRPFGGGTGTDTQYFGPGTRLTVL.

This clone was counted a single time. The chain joins TRBV13 to TRBJ2-3; unclear D gene. CDR1 is PRHDT, CDR2 FYEKMQ, per germline (reference sequence). This CDR3 has 13 residues. Trimming took off 5 bases at V and 6 bases at J, with 12 bases between the two ends. The CDR3 loop is CASSPQLPDTQYF. DNA for the CDR3: TGTGCCAGCAGCCCTCAACTACCGGATACGCAGTATTTT.

This clone was counted between two and nine times. The V call is TRBV5-6, the J call TRBJ2-7; TRBD1 matches 7 bases. Germline CDR1 is SGHDT and CDR2 is YYEEEE. The CDR3 contains 14 residues. V gave up 7 bases and J gave up 3 bases; unmatched junction bases: 10. This CDR3 reads CASLSGQAHYEQYF. The CDR3, as DNA: TGTGCCAGCCTTTCAGGACAGGCACACTACGAGCAGTACTTC.

This chain connects TRBV7-9 to TRBJ1-4; a weak D match, TRBD1 (6 bases). Germline lookup yields CDR1 SEHNR and CDR2 FQNEAQ (reference sequence). Deletions cut 1 base from V and 8 bases from J, with 11 bases between. This CDR3 comprises 14 residues. The CDR3 nucleotides are TGTGCCAGCAGCTTAGGGCAGGGGAAGGAAAAACTGTTTTTT. As protein: CASSLGQGKEKLFF.

The chain joins TRBV5-4 to TRBJ2-4; TRBD1 agrees at 11 bases. The CDR3 is made up of 14 amino acids. J gave up 6 bases and V 4 bases, and 3 bases lay outside the gene matches. CDR1 is SGHNT, CDR2 YYREEE, per germline (reference sequence). The DNA of the CDR3 is TGTGCCAGCAGCGGGGGACAGGGGGTAAACATTCAGTACTTC. It translates to CASSGGQGVNIQYF.

The chain carries TRBV6-1 and TRBJ1-1, with no clear D. V dropped 0 bases and J dropped 7 bases, with 6 bases sitting between them. The germline CDR1 and CDR2 sequences are MNHNS and SASEGT. The CDR3 consists of 12 residues. CDR3 DNA: TGTGCCAGCAGTGAAGCAGAACATGAAGCTTTCTTT. Protein product: CASSEAEHEAFF.

The chain recombines TRBV14 with TRBJ2-2, with 7 bases matching TRBD1. The CDR3 length is 17 residues. The ends lost 0 bases at V and 4 bases at J; junction bases unmatched: 8. Germline V gene data show CDR1 as SGHDN and CDR2 as FVKESK. As DNA, the CDR3 is TGTGCCAGCAGCCAAGATAGCAACAGGGGTGGCACCGGGGAGCTGTTTTTT. This sequence encodes CASSQDSNRGGTGELFF.